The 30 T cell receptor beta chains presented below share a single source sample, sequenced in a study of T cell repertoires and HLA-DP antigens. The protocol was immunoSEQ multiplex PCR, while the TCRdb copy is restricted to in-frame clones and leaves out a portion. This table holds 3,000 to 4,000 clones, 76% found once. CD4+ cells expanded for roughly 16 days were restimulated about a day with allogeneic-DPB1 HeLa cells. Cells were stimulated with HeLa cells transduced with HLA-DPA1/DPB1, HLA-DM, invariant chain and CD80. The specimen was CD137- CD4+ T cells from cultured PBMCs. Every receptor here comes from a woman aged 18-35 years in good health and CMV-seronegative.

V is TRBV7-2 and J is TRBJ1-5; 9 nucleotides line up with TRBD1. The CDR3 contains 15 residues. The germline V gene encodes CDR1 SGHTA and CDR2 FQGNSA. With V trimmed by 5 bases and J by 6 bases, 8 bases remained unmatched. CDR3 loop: CASSLRTGEGQPQHF. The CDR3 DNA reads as TGTGCCAGCAGCCTACGGACAGGGGAGGGTCAGCCCCAGCATTTT.

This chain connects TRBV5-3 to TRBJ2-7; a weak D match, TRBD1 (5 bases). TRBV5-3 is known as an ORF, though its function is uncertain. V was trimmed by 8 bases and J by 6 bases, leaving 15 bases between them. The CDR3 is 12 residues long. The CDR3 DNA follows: TGTGCCAGCAGCCCTCGAACAGGCGAGCAGTACTTC. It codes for CASSPRTGEQYF.

CDR3: CASSLGRVGGNEQFF. The CDR3 coding sequence is TGTGCCAGCAGCTTGGGTCGGGTAGGGGGGAATGAGCAGTTCTTC. The V and J genes are TRBV7-3 and TRBJ2-1; D possibly matches TRBD1 or TRBD2 (6 bases each). Trimming took 3 bases from V and 7 from J, leaving 16 bases between them. Germline lookup yields CDR1 SGHTA and CDR2 FQGTGA. The length of the CDR3 is 15 residues.

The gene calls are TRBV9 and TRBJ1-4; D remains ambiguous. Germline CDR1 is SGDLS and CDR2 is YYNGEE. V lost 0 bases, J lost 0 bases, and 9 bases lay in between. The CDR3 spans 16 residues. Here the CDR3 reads CASSVGQTATNEKLFF. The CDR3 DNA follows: TGTGCCAGCAGCGTAGGTCAGACCGCAACTAATGAAAAACTGTTTTTT.

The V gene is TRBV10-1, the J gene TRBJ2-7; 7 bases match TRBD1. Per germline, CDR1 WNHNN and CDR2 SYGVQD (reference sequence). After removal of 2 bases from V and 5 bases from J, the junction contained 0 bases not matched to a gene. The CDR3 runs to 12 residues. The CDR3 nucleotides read TGCGCCAGCAGTGAGCAGGGGGACGAGCAGTACTTC. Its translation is CASSEQGDEQYF.

The CDR3 nucleotides are TGTGCCAGCCTTGGCGGGAGTGAGAAGACCCAGTACTTC. Protein sequence: CASLGGSEKTQYF. The chain joins TRBV28 to TRBJ2-5; 7 nucleotides align to TRBD2. Germline loops: CDR1 MDHEN, CDR2 SYDVKM. Trimming took 8 bases from V and 6 from J; bases not matched to a gene: 9. CDR3 length equals 13 residues. The full variable domain, with the rest looked up from reference TRBV28 and TRBJ2-5, is DVKVTQSSRYLVKRTGEKVFLECVQDMDHENMFWYRQDPGLGLRLIYFSYDVKMKEKGDIPEGYSVSREKKERFSLILESASTNQTSMYLCASLGGSEKTQYFGPGTRLLVL.

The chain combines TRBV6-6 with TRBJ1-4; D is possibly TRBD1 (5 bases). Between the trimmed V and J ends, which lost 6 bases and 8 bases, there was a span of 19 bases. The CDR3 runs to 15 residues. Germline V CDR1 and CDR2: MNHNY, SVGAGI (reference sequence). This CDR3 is CASRPSWGSGEKLFF. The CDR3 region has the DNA TGTGCCAGCAGACCCTCCTGGGGGTCGGGCGAAAAACTGTTTTTT.

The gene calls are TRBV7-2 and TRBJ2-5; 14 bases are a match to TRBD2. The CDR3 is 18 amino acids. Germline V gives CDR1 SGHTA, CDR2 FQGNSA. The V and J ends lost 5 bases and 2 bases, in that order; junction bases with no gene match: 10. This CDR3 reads CASSPIGLAGGTQETQYF. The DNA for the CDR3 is TGTGCCAGCAGCCCCATCGGACTAGCGGGGGGAACTCAAGAGACCCAGTACTTC.

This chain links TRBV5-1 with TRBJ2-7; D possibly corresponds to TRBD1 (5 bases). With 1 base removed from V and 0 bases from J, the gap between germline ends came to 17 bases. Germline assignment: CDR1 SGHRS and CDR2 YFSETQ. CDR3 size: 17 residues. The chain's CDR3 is CASSLLRAPRGSYEQYF. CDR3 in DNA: TGCGCCAGCAGCTTGCTCAGGGCGCCCCGTGGCTCCTACGAGCAGTACTTC.

CDR3 bases: TGTGCCTGGAGTGGGGGACAGGTTGCAGATACGCAGTATTTT. Amino acid sequence: CAWSGGQVADTQYF. The rearrangement links TRBV30 to TRBJ2-3; 8 positions match TRBD1. Trimming removed 1 base from V and 4 bases from J; junction bases left unmatched: 4. CDR1 and CDR2 from the germline V gene are GTSNPN and SVGIG (reference sequence). The length of the CDR3 is 14 residues.

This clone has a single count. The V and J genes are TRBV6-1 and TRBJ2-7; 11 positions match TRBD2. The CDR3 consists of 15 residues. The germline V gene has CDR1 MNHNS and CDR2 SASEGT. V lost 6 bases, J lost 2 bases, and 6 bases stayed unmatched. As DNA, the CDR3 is TGTGCCAGCAGGATAGGGACTAGCGGAACCTACGAGCAGTACTTC. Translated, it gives CASRIGTSGTYEQYF.

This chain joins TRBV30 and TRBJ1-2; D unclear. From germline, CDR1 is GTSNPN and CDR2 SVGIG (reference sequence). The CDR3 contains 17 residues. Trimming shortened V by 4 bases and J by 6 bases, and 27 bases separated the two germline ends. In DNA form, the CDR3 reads TGTGCCTGGACCCCTGAGAGGCGGCTACCCACGTGGAATGGCTACACCTTC. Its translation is CAWTPERRLPTWNGYTF.

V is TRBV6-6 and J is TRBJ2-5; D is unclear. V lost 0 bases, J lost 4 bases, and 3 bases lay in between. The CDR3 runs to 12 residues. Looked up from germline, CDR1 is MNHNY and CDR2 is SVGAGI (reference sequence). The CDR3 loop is CASSYSGETQYF. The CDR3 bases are TGTGCCAGCAGTTACTCGGGAGAGACCCAGTACTTC.

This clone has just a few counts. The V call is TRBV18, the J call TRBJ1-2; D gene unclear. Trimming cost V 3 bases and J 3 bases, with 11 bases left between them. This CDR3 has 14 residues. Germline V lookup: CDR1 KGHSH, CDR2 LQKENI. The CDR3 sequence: CASSPTRAYYGYTF. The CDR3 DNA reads TGTGCCAGCTCACCTACACGAGCGTACTATGGCTACACCTTC.

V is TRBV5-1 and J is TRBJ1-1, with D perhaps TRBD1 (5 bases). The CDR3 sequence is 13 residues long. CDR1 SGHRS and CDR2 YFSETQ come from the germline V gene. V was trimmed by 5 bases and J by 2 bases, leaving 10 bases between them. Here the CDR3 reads CASRTGLNTEAFF. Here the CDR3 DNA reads TGCGCCAGCAGAACAGGACTCAACACTGAAGCTTTCTTT. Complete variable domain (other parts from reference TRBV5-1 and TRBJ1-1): KAGVTQTPRYLIKTRGQQVTLSCSPISGHRSVSWYQQTPGQGLQFLFEYFSETQRNKGNFPGRFSGRQFSNSRSEMNVSTLELGDSALYLCASRTGLNTEAFFGQGTRLTVV.

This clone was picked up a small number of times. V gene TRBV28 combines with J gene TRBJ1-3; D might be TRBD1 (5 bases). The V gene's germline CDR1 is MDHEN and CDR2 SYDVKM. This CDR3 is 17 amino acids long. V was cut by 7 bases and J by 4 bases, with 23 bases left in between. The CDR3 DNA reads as TGTGCCAGCACCAATAGCCGGCAAGGGGTGGAAGGAAACACCATATATTTT. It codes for CASTNSRQGVEGNTIYF. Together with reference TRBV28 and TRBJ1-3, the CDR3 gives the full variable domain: DVKVTQSSRYLVKRTGEKVFLECVQDMDHENMFWYRQDPGLGLRLIYFSYDVKMKEKGDIPEGYSVSREKKERFSLILESASTNQTSMYLCASTNSRQGVEGNTIYFGEGSWLTVV.

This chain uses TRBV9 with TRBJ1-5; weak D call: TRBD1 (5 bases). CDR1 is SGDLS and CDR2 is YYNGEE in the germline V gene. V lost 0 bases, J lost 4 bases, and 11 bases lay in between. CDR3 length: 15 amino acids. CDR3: CASSVAGKENQPQHF. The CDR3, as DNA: TGTGCCAGCAGCGTAGCAGGGAAGGAAAATCAGCCCCAGCATTTT.

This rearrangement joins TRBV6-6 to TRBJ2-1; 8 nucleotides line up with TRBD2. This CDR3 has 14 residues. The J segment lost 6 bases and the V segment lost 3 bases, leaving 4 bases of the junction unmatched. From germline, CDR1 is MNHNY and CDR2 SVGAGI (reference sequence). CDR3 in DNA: TGTGCCAGCAGTTATGGGACTAGTGTCAATGAGCAGTTCTTC. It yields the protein CASSYGTSVNEQFF.

Here the CDR3 reads CATGQGSGYGYTF. CDR3 sequence (DNA): TGTGCCACCGGACAGGGCTCGGGCTATGGCTACACCTTC. This rearrangement joins TRBV6-1 to TRBJ1-2; 8 nucleotides line up with TRBD1. After removal of 10 bases from V and 4 bases from J, the junction contained 8 bases not matched to a gene. Germline V gene sequence: CDR1 MNHNS, CDR2 SASEGT. The CDR3 loop spans 13 amino acids.

As DNA, the CDR3 is TGCGCCAGCAGCCAAGGAGTGCTTTCAGGGGACACCATATATTTT. Translation gives CASSQGVLSGDTIYF. V and J are TRBV4-1 and TRBJ1-3, with TRBD1 as a possible D gene (6 bases). The CDR3 covers 15 residues. Germline CDR1 reads MGHRA; CDR2 reads YSYEKL. V was shortened by 1 base and J by 8 bases, with 15 bases between the two germline ends.

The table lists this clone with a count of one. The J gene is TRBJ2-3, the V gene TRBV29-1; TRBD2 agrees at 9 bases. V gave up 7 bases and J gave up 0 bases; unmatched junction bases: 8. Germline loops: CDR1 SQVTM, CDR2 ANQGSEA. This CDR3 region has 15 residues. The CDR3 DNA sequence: TGCAGCGGTGTCCCTAGCGGGATTAGCACAGATACGCAGTATTTT. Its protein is CSGVPSGISTDTQYF.

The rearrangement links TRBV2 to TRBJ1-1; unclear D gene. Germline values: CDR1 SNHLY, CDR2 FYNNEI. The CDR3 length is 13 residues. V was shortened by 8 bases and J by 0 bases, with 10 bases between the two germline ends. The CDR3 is CASSFGMNTEAFF. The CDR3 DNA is TGTGCCAGCTCTTTTGGGATGAACACTGAAGCTTTCTTT.

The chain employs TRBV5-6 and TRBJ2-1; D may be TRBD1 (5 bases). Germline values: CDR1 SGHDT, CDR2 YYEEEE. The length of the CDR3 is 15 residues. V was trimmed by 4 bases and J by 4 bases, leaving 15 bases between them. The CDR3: CASSPPRQTYNEQFF. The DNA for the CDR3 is TGTGCCAGCAGCCCCCCCAGACAGACATACAATGAGCAGTTCTTC.

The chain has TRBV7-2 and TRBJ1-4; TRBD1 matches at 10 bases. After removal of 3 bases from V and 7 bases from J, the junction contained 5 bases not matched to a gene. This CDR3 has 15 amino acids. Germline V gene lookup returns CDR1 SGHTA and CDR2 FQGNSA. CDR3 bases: TGTGCCAGCAGCTTCCCCGGGACAGGGGTTGAAAAACTGTTTTTT. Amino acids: CASSFPGTGVEKLFF.

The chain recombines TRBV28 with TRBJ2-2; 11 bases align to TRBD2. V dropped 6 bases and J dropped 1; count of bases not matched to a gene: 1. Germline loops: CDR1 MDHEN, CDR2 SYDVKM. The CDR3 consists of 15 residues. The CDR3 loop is CASRLAGVNTGELFF. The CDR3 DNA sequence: TGTGCCAGCAGACTAGCGGGGGTGAACACCGGGGAGCTGTTTTTT.

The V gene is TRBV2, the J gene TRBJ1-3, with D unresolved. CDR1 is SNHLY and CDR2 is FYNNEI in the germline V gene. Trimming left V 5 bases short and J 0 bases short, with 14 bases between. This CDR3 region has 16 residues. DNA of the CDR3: TGTGCCAGCAGTCCGGAGACTGGTAGCTCTGGAAACACCATATATTTT. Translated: CASSPETGSSGNTIYF.

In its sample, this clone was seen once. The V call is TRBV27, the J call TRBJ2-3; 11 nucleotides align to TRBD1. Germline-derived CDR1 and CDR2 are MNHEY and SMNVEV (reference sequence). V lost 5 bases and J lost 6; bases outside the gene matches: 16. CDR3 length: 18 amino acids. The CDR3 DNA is TGTGCCAGCAGTCCCGGTACCGGGACAGGGGGTCGGAGGGATACGCAGTATTTT. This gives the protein CASSPGTGTGGRRDTQYF.

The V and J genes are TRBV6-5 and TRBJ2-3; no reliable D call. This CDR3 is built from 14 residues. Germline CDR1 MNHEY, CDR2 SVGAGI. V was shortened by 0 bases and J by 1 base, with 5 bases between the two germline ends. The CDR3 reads CASSYSWGTDTQYF. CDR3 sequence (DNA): TGTGCCAGCAGTTACTCTTGGGGCACAGATACGCAGTATTTT.

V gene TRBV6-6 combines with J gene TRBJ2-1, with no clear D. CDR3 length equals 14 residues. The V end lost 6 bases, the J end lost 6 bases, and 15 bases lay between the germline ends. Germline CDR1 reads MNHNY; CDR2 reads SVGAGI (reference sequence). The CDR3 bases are TGTGCCAGCAGGGCCCAGTGGGTGGGCAATGAGCAGTTCTTC. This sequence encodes CASRAQWVGNEQFF.

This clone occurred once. In nucleotides, the CDR3 is TGTGCCAGTAGTACATTCTCCTACAATGAGCAGTTCTTC. As protein: CASSTFSYNEQFF. The chain employs TRBV19 and TRBJ2-1; no definite D call. The germline gives CDR1 LNHDA, CDR2 SQIVND (reference sequence). CDR3 length: 13 amino acids. Trimming removed 4 bases at V and 0 bases at J, with 4 bases between.